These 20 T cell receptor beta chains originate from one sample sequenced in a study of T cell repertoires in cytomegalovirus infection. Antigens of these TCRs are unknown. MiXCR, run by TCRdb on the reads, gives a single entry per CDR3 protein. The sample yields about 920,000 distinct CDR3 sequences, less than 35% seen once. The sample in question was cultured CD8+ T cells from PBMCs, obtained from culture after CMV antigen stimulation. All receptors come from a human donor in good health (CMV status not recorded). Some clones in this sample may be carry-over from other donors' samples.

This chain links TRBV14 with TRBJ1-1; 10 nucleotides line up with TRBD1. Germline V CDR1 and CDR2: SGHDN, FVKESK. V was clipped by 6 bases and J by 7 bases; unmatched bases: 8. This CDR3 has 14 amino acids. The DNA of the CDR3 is TGTGCCAGCAGTCAGACGACAGGGGGCATTGAAGCTTTCTTT. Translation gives CASSQTTGGIEAFF.

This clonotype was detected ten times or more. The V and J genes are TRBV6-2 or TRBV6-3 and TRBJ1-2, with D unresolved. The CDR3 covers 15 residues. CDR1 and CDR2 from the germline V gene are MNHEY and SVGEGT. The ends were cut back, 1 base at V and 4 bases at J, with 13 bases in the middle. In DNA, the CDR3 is TGTGCCAGCAGTTACTTCGGCTGGGATACCTATGGCTACACCTTC. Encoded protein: CASSYFGWDTYGYTF.

DNA of the CDR3: TGTGCCAGCAGTCCTAGGACAGGGGTGGGGACTGAAGCTTTCTTT. This encodes CASSPRTGVGTEAFF. The chain recombines TRBV6-2 or TRBV6-3 with TRBJ1-1; 9 bases are shared with TRBD1. Germline CDR1 and CDR2: MNHEY and SVGEGT. J was trimmed by 5 bases and V by 5 bases; bases with no gene match: 9. The CDR3 is made up of 15 amino acids.

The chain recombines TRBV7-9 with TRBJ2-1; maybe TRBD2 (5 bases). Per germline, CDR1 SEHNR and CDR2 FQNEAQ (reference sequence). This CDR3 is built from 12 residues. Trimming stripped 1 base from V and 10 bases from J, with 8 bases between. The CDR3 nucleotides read TGTGCCAGCAGCTTAGATTCGGGAGAGCAGTTCTTC. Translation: CASSLDSGEQFF.

In DNA, the CDR3 is TGTGCCAGCAGTACCGCCTTTGGCTACACCTTC. It specifies CASSTAFGYTF. This chain joins TRBV6-2 or TRBV6-3 and TRBJ1-2; D not resolved. The CDR3 loop spans 11 amino acids. V was clipped by 5 bases and J by 7 bases, with 8 bases between them. Germline CDR1 MNHEY, CDR2 SVGEGT.

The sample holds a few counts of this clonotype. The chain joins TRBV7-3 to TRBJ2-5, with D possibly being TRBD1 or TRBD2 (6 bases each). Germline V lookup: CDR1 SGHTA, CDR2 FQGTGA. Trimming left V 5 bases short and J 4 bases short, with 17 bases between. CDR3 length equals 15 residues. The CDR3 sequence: CASSPSRGPGETQYF. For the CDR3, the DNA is TGTGCCAGCAGCCCAAGCCGGGGGCCGGGAGAGACCCAGTACTTC.

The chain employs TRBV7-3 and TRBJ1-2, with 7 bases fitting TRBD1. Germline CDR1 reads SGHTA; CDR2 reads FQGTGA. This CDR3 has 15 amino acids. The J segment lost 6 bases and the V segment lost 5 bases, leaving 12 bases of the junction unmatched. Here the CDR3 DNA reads TGTGCCAGCAGCCAGGCCCCGACAGGGAGGCATGGCTACACCTTC. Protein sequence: CASSQAPTGRHGYTF.

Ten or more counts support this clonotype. CDR3 residues: CASSPGTSGGLETQYF. DNA of the CDR3: TGTGCCAGCAGCCCCGGGACTAGCGGGGGTTTAGAGACCCAGTACTTC. The V gene is TRBV11-1, the J gene TRBJ2-5; 14 bases agree with TRBD2. CDR3 length: 16 amino acids. Germline V gives CDR1 SGHAT, CDR2 FQDESV (reference sequence). Trimming at V came to 5 bases and at J to 4 bases, leaving 6 bases not matched to a gene.

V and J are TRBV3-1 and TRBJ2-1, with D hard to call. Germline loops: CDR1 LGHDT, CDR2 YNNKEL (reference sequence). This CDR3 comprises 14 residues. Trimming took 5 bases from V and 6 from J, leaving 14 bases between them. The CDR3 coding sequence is TGTGCCAGCAGCTTTACGGGCAGCGCCAATGAGCAGTTCTTC. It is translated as CASSFTGSANEQFF.

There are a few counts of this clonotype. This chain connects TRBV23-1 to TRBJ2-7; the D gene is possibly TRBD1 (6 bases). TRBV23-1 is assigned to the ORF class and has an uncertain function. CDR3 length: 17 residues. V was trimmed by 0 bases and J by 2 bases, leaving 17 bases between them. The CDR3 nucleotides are TGCGCCAGCAGTCAATCGCCGTGCAGGGGACAAACCTACGAGCAGTACGTC. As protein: CASSQSPCRGQTYEQYV.

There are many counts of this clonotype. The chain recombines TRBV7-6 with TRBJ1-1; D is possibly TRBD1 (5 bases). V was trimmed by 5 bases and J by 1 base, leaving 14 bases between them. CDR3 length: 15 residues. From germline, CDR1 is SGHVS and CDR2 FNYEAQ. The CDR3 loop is CASSPDIGGNTEAFF. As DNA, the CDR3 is TGTGCCAGCAGCCCTGACATTGGGGGGAACACTGAAGCTTTCTTT.

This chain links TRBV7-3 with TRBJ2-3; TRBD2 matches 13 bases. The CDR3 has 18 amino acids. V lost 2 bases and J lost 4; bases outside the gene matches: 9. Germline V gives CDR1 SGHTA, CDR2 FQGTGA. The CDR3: CASSLPYGLAGEADTQYF. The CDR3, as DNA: TGTGCCAGCAGCTTACCTTACGGACTAGCGGGGGAAGCAGATACGCAGTATTTT.

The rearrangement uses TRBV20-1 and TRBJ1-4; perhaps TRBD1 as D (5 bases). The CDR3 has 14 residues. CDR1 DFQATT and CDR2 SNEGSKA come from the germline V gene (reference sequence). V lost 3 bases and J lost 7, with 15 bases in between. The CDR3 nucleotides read TGCAGTGCTAGCCTGTGGGGGGTGTTTGAAAAACTGTTTTTT. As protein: CSASLWGVFEKLFF.

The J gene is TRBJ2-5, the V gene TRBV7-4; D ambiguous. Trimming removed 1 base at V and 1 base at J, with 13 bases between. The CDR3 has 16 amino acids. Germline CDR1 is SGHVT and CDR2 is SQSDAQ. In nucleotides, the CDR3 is TGTGCCAGCAGCTTAGTTTGGAACAGACCCCAAGAGACCCAGTACTTC. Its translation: CASSLVWNRPQETQYF.

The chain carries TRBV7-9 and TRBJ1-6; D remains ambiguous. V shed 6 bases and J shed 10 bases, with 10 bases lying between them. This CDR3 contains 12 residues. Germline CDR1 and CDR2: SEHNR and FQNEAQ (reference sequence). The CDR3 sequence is CASSGGLSPLHF. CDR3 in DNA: TGTGCCAGCAGTGGAGGTTTATCACCCCTCCACTTT.

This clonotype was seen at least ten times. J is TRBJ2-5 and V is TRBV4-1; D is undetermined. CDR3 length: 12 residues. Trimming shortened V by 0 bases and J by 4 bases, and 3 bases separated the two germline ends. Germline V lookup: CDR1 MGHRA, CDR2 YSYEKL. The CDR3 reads CASSQDLETQYF. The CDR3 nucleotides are TGCGCCAGCAGCCAAGATTTAGAGACCCAGTACTTC.

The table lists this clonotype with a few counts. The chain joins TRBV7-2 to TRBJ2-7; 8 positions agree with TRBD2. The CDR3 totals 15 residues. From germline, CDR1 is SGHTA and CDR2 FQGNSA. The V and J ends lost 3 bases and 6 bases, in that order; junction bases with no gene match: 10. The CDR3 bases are TGTGCCAGCAGCTTTTTGTCGAGCGGGAGTCCCGAGCAGTACTTC. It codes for CASSFLSSGSPEQYF.

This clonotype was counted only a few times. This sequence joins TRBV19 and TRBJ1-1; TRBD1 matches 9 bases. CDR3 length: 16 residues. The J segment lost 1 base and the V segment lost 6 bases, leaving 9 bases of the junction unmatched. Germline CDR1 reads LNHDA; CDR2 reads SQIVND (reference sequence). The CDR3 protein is CASRPGQGWANTEAFF. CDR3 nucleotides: TGTGCCAGTAGGCCGGGACAGGGTTGGGCGAACACTGAAGCTTTCTTT.

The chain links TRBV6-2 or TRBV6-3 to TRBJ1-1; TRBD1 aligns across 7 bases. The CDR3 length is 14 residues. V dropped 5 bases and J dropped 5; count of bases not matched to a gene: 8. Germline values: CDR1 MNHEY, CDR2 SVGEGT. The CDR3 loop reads CASSISGGWTEAFF. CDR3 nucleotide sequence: TGTGCCAGCAGTATCTCAGGGGGTTGGACTGAAGCTTTCTTT.

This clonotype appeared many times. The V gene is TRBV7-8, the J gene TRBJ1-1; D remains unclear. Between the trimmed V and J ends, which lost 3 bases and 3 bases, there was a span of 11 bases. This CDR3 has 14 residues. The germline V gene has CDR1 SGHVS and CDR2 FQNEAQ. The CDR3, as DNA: TGTGCCAGCAGCTTCCGAAAGAGGGACACTGAAGCTTTCTTT. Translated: CASSFRKRDTEAFF.